Below, 15 T cell receptor beta chains from the same sample are listed, as sequenced in a study of human T cells and chemical hapten exposure. Via MiXCR, TCRdb re-called the RACE reads, giving one row per CDR3 protein. The sample includes under 300,000 distinct CDR3 sequences, 7.5% to 9% of them seen just once. Described time point: pre-sensitization, week 0. Treatment described: therapeutic diphenylcyclopropenone sensitization with weekly scalp DPC. The source was whole blood, collected in connection with sensitization to the hapten diphenylcyclopropenone (DPC). These receptors all stem from a woman in her forties with alopecia areata. Some clones in this sample may be carry-over from other donors' samples.

This clonotype was counted a few times. The chain links TRBV6-6 to TRBJ1-1, with D maybe TRBD1 (5 bases). The CDR3 sequence is 15 residues long. The V gene lost 8 bases and the J gene lost 0 bases, with 16 bases spanning the gap. Germline V gives CDR1 MNHNY, CDR2 SVGAGI (reference sequence). Here the CDR3 DNA reads TGTGCCAGCGCCCCGGGGTGGGGGTTGAACACTGAAGCTTTCTTT. This gives the protein CASAPGWGLNTEAFF.

This clonotype showed up many times. The V gene is TRBV11-3, the J gene TRBJ2-2, with D tentatively TRBD1 (7 bases). Looked up from germline, CDR1 is SGHNT and CDR2 is YENEEA. Trimming removed 1 base from V and 0 bases from J, with 12 bases in between. This CDR3 has 17 amino acids. The CDR3 here is CASSLGGGTANTGELFF. The CDR3 DNA is TGTGCCAGCAGCTTAGGGGGCGGGACAGCGAACACCGGGGAGCTGTTTTTT.

The chain carries TRBV28 and TRBJ2-7; weak D call: TRBD1 (6 bases). This CDR3 comprises 15 residues. Germline-derived CDR1 and CDR2 are MDHEN and SYDVKM. V was cut by 5 bases and J by 3 bases, with 17 bases left in between. CDR3 residues: CASSQPGHRNYEQYF. The CDR3 DNA is TGTGCCAGCAGTCAACCGGGACATCGGAACTACGAGCAGTACTTC.

This clonotype was counted between two and nine times. This chain uses TRBV20-1 with TRBJ2-6; weak D call: TRBD1 (5 bases). The V end lost 6 bases, the J end lost 0 bases, and 12 bases lay between the germline ends. There are 15 residues in the CDR3. CDR1 is DFQATT and CDR2 is SNEGSKA in the germline V gene (reference sequence). The CDR3 region has the DNA TGCAGTGCCTCCTCAGGGCTCTCTGGGGCCAACGTCCTGACTTTC. Protein: CSASSGLSGANVLTF.

This clonotype was seen ten or more times. The rearrangement joins TRBV20-1 to TRBJ1-5; no reliable D call. Germline V CDR1 and CDR2: DFQATT, SNEGSKA (reference sequence). Trimming removed 1 base from V and 3 bases from J, with 16 bases in between. The length of the CDR3 is 16 residues. The CDR3 loop is CSARVRVGRHNQPQHF. The CDR3 DNA follows: TGCAGTGCTAGAGTCCGGGTAGGGCGCCACAATCAGCCCCAGCATTTT.

This clonotype was seen more than once but under ten times. The chain carries TRBV12-3 or TRBV12-4 and TRBJ2-1; the match to TRBD1 covers 9 bases. The length of the CDR3 is 15 residues. V lost 6 bases and J lost 2; bases outside the gene matches: 5. CDR3 in DNA: TGTGCCAGCAGCCGAGGACAGGGGCCCTACAATGAGCAGTTCTTC. Translation gives CASSRGQGPYNEQFF.

Many counts were recorded for this clonotype. The chain employs TRBV29-1 and TRBJ1-4; D unclear. In germline, CDR1 is SQVTM, CDR2 ANQGSEA. Trimming shortened V by 2 bases and J by 6 bases, and 10 bases separated the two germline ends. The CDR3 runs to 13 residues. CDR3 nucleotides: TGCAGCGTTGAATGGGGAAATGATGAAAAACTGTTTTTT. Translation: CSVEWGNDEKLFF.

This clonotype occurred a few times. This chain links TRBV5-1 with TRBJ2-7; 7 bases agree with TRBD2. The germline CDR1 and CDR2 sequences are SGHRS and YFSETQ. CDR3 length: 16 residues. J gave up 2 bases and V 4 bases, and 12 bases lay outside the gene matches. DNA of the CDR3: TGCGCCAGCAGCCCGGGGAGGGGACGGCCCCCCTACGAGCAGTACTTC. Translation gives CASSPGRGRPPYEQYF.

This clonotype was seen a handful of times. J is TRBJ2-7 and V is TRBV3-1; D might be TRBD1 (5 bases). This CDR3 is built from 14 residues. The germline V gene encodes CDR1 LGHDT and CDR2 YNNKEL (reference sequence). Between the trimmed V and J ends, which lost 4 bases and 3 bases, there was a span of 13 bases. The DNA of the CDR3 is TGTGCCAGCAGCCTCCAGGGTAGAGACTACGAGCAGTACTTC. This gives the protein CASSLQGRDYEQYF.

This clonotype was counted many times. V usage is TRBV29-1 and J usage is TRBJ2-1; 12 nucleotides align to TRBD2. V shed 5 bases, J shed 6 bases, and the junction held 5 bases outside the gene matches. The germline gives CDR1 SQVTM, CDR2 ANQGSEA. There are 14 residues in the CDR3. The CDR3 nucleotides read TGCAGCGTTAGACTAGCGGGAGACCGCAATGAGCAGTTCTTC. It specifies CSVRLAGDRNEQFF.

This clonotype was counted between two and nine times. This chain links TRBV7-8 with TRBJ2-5, with 10 positions matching TRBD1. The trim removed 1 base at V and 5 bases at J, leaving 4 bases unmatched. The germline V gene has CDR1 SGHVS and CDR2 FQNEAQ. The CDR3 consists of 15 residues. The CDR3 nucleotides read TGTGCCAGCAGCTTAGGACAGGGGGCGCGTGAGACCCAGTACTTC. This gives the protein CASSLGQGARETQYF.

A few counts support this clonotype. V is TRBV6-5 and J is TRBJ2-1, with 8 bases aligning to TRBD1. Germline V gives CDR1 MNHEY, CDR2 SVGAGI. The CDR3 consists of 14 residues. The V and J ends lost 6 bases and 4 bases, in that order; junction bases with no gene match: 5. The DNA of the CDR3 is TGTGCCAGCAGGGCGACAGGGGTATACAATGAGCAGTTCTTC. Amino acid sequence: CASRATGVYNEQFF.

This clonotype was seen repeatedly, ten times or more. The chain recombines TRBV7-2 with TRBJ1-1, with D maybe TRBD1 (6 bases). The CDR3 has 14 amino acids. The ends were cut back, 7 bases at V and 4 bases at J, with 16 bases in the middle. Germline V CDR1 and CDR2: SGHTA, FQGNSA. In DNA form, the CDR3 reads TGTGCCAGCACCGAACAGGGTTCATCCACTGAAGCTTTCTTT. The encoded protein is CASTEQGSSTEAFF.

J is TRBJ1-6 and V is TRBV4-1; TRBD1 aligns across 10 bases. V shed 8 bases and J 5 bases; nucleotides not matched to a gene: 3. The CDR3 is made up of 14 amino acids. Per germline, CDR1 MGHRA and CDR2 YSYEKL. The CDR3 loop is CASRDRGHNSPLHF. CDR3 DNA sequence: TGCGCCAGCCGCGACAGGGGGCATAATTCACCCCTCCACTTT.

This clonotype has at least ten counts. The DNA for the CDR3 is TGTGCCATCGAAGGCGGGAACAGAGATACGCAGTATTTT. It specifies CAIEGGNRDTQYF. V usage is TRBV10-3 and J usage is TRBJ2-3, with D perhaps matching TRBD2 (6 bases). Trimming pared 8 bases from V and 5 bases from J, leaving 14 bases between. CDR3 length: 13 amino acids. Germline CDR1 ENHRY, CDR2 SYGVKD.